The rows below give T cell receptor beta chains drawn from one sample of a study of T cells in narcolepsy. Repertoires were generated with immunoSEQ multiplex PCR, while TCRdb's copy carries only in-frame clones and drops some. The data hold tens of thousands of clones, with about 90% observed a single time. Specimen: CD45RA- memory CD4+ T cells from PBMCs. The source is a human donor with narcolepsy. Both conserved end residues are part of each CDR3. Each record gives: J gene, clone size, D gene, V gene, CDR3 DNA, CDR3 protein. The D gene is left open where the match is weak. Not all rows give a size; the values are once, few, many and, for expanded clones, a class.

TRBJ1-1 | - | - | TRBV28 | TGTGCCAGCAGCCTGTCGGGTGGGAACACTGAAGCTTTCTTT | CASSLSGGNTEAFF
TRBJ1-2 | few | - | TRBV2 | TGTGCCAGCAGTGAGGGGGCAGGGGTCTATGGCTACACCTTC | CASSEGAGVYGYTF
TRBJ1-1 | - | - | TRBV7-3 | TGTGCCAGCAGCGTAAGAGGCGGGGATGAAGCTTTCTTT | CASSVRGGDEAFF
TRBJ2-5 | - | - | TRBV9 | TGTGCCAGCAGCTCCCGAGAGACCCAGTACTTC | CASSSRETQYF
TRBJ1-2 | - | TRBD1 | TRBV27 | TGTGCCAGGACAGGGGGGTTAGACTATGGCTACACCTTC | CARTGGLDYGYTF
TRBJ2-7 | - | TRBD2 | TRBV7-9 | TGTGCCAGCGGACTAGCGGGAGGGCAGGAGCAGTACTTC | CASGLAGGQEQYF
TRBJ1-1 | - | - | TRBV7-2 | TGTGCCAGCAGCTCGCGGACAGCCGGGATTAACACTGAAGCTTTCTTT | CASSSRTAGINTEAFF
TRBJ2-3 | - | - | TRBV19 | TGTGCCAGTAAAAGAGACAGCACAGATACGCAGTATTTT | CASKRDSTDTQYF
TRBJ2-6 | - | - | TRBV11-2 | TGTGCCAGCAGCTCCCGGACGAGTCTCTCTGGGGCCAACGTCCTGACTTTC | CASSSRTSLSGANVLTF
TRBJ2-5 | - | TRBD2 | TRBV7-2 | TGTGCCAGCAGCTTAGGGGGGGGAGTAGAGACCCAGTACTTC | CASSLGGGVETQYF
TRBJ2-5 | few | - | TRBV5-4 | TGTGCCAGCAGCTTTCCGGGGGGCCAAAAGGAGACCCAGTACTTC | CASSFPGGQKETQYF
TRBJ1-2 | - | - | TRBV9 | TGTGCCAGCAGCGTGGGGGACAAAACTGCTAACTATGGCTACACCTTC | CASSVGDKTANYGYTF
TRBJ2-2 | - | - | TRBV7-6 | TGTGCCAGCAGCCAAACAGGGCCCGGGGAGCTGTTTTTT | CASSQTGPGELFF
TRBJ1-1 | - | TRBD1 | TRBV11-2 | TGTGCCAGCAGCCCTACGGACAGGAAGAACACTGAAGCTTTCTTT | CASSPTDRKNTEAFF
TRBJ1-5 | - | - | TRBV4-3 | TGCGCCAGCCGTGAGACGGTAAATAGCAATCAGCCCCAGCATTTT | CASRETVNSNQPQHF
TRBJ1-5 | - | TRBD1 | TRBV28 | TGTGCCAGCAGTCAGGGGGCGAGTAGCAATCAGCCCCAGCATTTT | CASSQGASSNQPQHF
TRBJ2-5 | - | - | TRBV28 | TGTGCCAGCAGTTTAACTCAGGGTTCGTACCAAGAGACCCAGTACTTC | CASSLTQGSYQETQYF
TRBJ1-1 | - | TRBD1 | TRBV18 | TGTGCCAGCTCACCACCCGAGTCGAGGGGGCGAAATGAAGCTTTCTTT | CASSPPESRGRNEAFF
TRBJ1-6 | - | - | TRBV6-1 | TGTGCCAGCAGTTCATCCTTTTCCTATAATTCACCCCTCCACTTT | CASSSSFSYNSPLHF
TRBJ1-1 | - | - | TRBV19 | TGTGCCAGTAGTATCCAGGGACCGAACACTGAAGCTTTCTTT | CASSIQGPNTEAFF
TRBJ1-5 | - | - | TRBV7-9 | TGTGCCAGCAGCCATGGGGGAGGCAATCAGCCCCAGCATTTT | CASSHGGGNQPQHF
TRBJ2-3 | - | - | TRBV28 | TGTGCCAGCAGTCCCGTTGAGGATACGCAGTATTTT | CASSPVEDTQYF
TRBJ1-5 | - | - | TRBV4-3 | TGCGCCAGCAGCCAAGATTTCGCCAATCAGCCCCAGCATTTT | CASSQDFANQPQHF
TRBJ2-1 | - | - | TRBV18 | TGTGCCAGCTCCCAACAACGGGGACTGGCCCACAATGAGCAGTTCTTC | CASSQQRGLAHNEQFF
TRBJ1-4 | - | - | TRBV6-6 | TGTGCCAGCAGTTACGGGCAGATTAATGAAAAACTGTTTTTT | CASSYGQINEKLFF
TRBJ1-6 | once | - | TRBV30 | TGTGCCTGGAGAGGGGCGGGGATAAATTCACCCCTCCACTTT | CAWRGAGINSPLHF
TRBJ2-1 | - | TRBD2 | TRBV11-2 | TGTGCCAGCAGCTTAACTAGCGGGGGCCCTAACTACAATGAGCAGTTCTTC | CASSLTSGGPNYNEQFF